This T cell receptor beta chain was sequenced for a study of control samples from healthy donors and cancer patients. Repertoires were generated with immunoSEQ multiplex PCR, while TCRdb's copy carries only in-frame clones and drops some. The table has about 110,000 clones, 70% to 85% seen once; the top ten hold 5% to 8.5%. There are 14 residues in the CDR3. Germline CDR1 and CDR2: MNHEY and SMNVEV (reference sequence). Trimming shortened V by 5 bases and J by 1 base, and 9 bases separated the two germline ends. This clone appeared a few times. The genes are TRBV27 and TRBJ1-5; unclear D gene. This clonotype was obtained from a man aged 18 to 29 in good health. Specimen: blood. CDR3 sequence (DNA): TGTGCCAGCAGTAAAACCAGGAGCAATCAGCCCCAGCATTTT. Translated, it gives CASSKTRSNQPQHF.